These T cell receptor beta chains were read from a single sample in a study of T cell responses to AZD1222 COVID-19 vaccine. TCRdb's table, derived via immunoSEQ multiplex PCR, lists solely in-frame clones and lacks some. This table holds about 130,000 clones, around 90% found once. Sample: peripheral blood, taken 28 days after the second AZD1222 dose. These TCRs come from an adult who received the AZD1222 COVID-19 vaccine. Each CDR3 is given with its conserved first and last residue. A D gene is named only where the DNA matches it firmly. Clone size is given for some rows only: seen once, a few or many times, or a class if the clone is expanded.

CDR3nt: TGTGCCAGCAGCCATCCCCGGACGAGTGGCTCTGGAAACACCATATATTTT
CDR3aa: CASSHPRTSGSGNTIYF
j_gene: TRBJ1-3
d_gene: .
abundance: .
v_gene: TRBV3-1/TRBV3-2

CDR3nt: TGTGCCAGCAGCGACAGGGCTAACTATGGCTACACCTTC
CDR3aa: CASSDRANYGYTF
j_gene: TRBJ1-2
d_gene: TRBD1
abundance: .
v_gene: TRBV27

CDR3nt: TGCAGCGTTGACGGGGGAGTGGAGACCCAGTACTTC
CDR3aa: CSVDGGVETQYF
j_gene: TRBJ2-5
d_gene: .
abundance: .
v_gene: TRBV29-1

CDR3nt: TGTGCCAGCAGCCAAAAAATGTCTGGGACACCGAAGACCCAGTACTTC
CDR3aa: CASSQKMSGTPKTQYF
j_gene: TRBJ2-5
d_gene: .
abundance: once
v_gene: TRBV3-1/TRBV3-2

CDR3nt: TGCGGGGGCTGGTTATCAGGGGGAACACGCTATGGCTACACCTTC
CDR3aa: CGGWLSGGTRYGYTF
j_gene: TRBJ1-2
d_gene: TRBD1
abundance: .
v_gene: TRBV29-1

CDR3nt: TGCGCCAGCAGGACAGGGCTTAATGCACAGGGCGGGGAGCTGTTTTTT
CDR3aa: CASRTGLNAQGGELFF
j_gene: TRBJ2-2
d_gene: TRBD1
abundance: .
v_gene: TRBV5-1

CDR3nt: TGCAGCGGCAGGACGGAAGGCTACGAGCAGTACTTC
CDR3aa: CSGRTEGYEQYF
j_gene: TRBJ2-7
d_gene: .
abundance: .
v_gene: TRBV29-1

CDR3nt: TGTGCCAGCAGTTTATCAGGGCATCAGCCCCAGCATTTT
CDR3aa: CASSLSGHQPQHF
j_gene: TRBJ1-5
d_gene: .
abundance: .
v_gene: TRBV28

CDR3nt: TGCAGTGCTAGCCTCCCGGTTGAAGCTTTCTTT
CDR3aa: CSASLPVEAFF
j_gene: TRBJ1-1
d_gene: .
abundance: .
v_gene: TRBV20-1

CDR3nt: TGTGCCTGGAGTGTACAGAGCGGGAGCTCCTACAATGAGCAGTTCTTC
CDR3aa: CAWSVQSGSSYNEQFF
j_gene: TRBJ2-1
d_gene: TRBD2
abundance: .
v_gene: TRBV30

CDR3nt: TGTGCCAGCAGCTTACAGGGATTTACGAACACCGGGGAGCTGTTTTTT
CDR3aa: CASSLQGFTNTGELFF
j_gene: TRBJ2-2
d_gene: .
abundance: .
v_gene: TRBV2

CDR3nt: TGCGCCAGCAGCGGGGGACAACTGAACACTGAAGCTTTCTTT
CDR3aa: CASSGGQLNTEAFF
j_gene: TRBJ1-1
d_gene: .
abundance: once
v_gene: TRBV5-1

CDR3nt: TGTGCCAGCAGCTTAGAGGCCTACTCTGGGGCCAACGTCCTGACTTTC
CDR3aa: CASSLEAYSGANVLTF
j_gene: TRBJ2-6
d_gene: .
abundance: .
v_gene: TRBV11-1

CDR3nt: TGCGCCAGCGAACCGGGACAGGCGGCGGAGACCCAGTACTTC
CDR3aa: CASEPGQAAETQYF
j_gene: TRBJ2-5
d_gene: TRBD1
abundance: .
v_gene: TRBV5-1

CDR3nt: TGTGCCAGCAGCTTTGTGACAGGGACCTTTAACTATGGCTACACCTTC
CDR3aa: CASSFVTGTFNYGYTF
j_gene: TRBJ1-2
d_gene: TRBD1
abundance: .
v_gene: TRBV5-5

CDR3nt: TGTGCCAGCAGCACCCTAAATGCGCCTCAGCCCCAGCATTTT
CDR3aa: CASSTLNAPQPQHF
j_gene: TRBJ1-5
d_gene: .
abundance: .
v_gene: TRBV5-8

CDR3nt: TGTGCCAGCAGCTCAGAGAGCTACCGGGGCGGCTACACCTTC
CDR3aa: CASSSESYRGGYTF
j_gene: TRBJ1-2
d_gene: .
abundance: .
v_gene: TRBV7-9

CDR3nt: TGTGCCAGCAGCTTCCGACAAAAACAAGATGAGCAGTTCTTC
CDR3aa: CASSFRQKQDEQFF
j_gene: TRBJ2-1
d_gene: .
abundance: few
v_gene: TRBV7-3

CDR3nt: TGCGCCAGCAGCTTGAATGCCTTCACAGGGGCGAACACTGAAGCTTTCTTT
CDR3aa: CASSLNAFTGANTEAFF
j_gene: TRBJ1-1
d_gene: TRBD1
abundance: .
v_gene: TRBV5-1

CDR3nt: TGCGCCAGCAGCTTTGTGCCTCAGGCCCGCTACGAGCAGTACTTC
CDR3aa: CASSFVPQARYEQYF
j_gene: TRBJ2-7
d_gene: .
abundance: .
v_gene: TRBV5-1

CDR3nt: .
CDR3aa: CASSLRARSPPHEQYF
j_gene: TRBJ2-7
d_gene: .
abundance: .
v_gene: TRBV25-1

CDR3nt: TGTGCCAGCAGCTGGGGAGCCATCTACGAGCAGTACTTC
CDR3aa: CASSWGAIYEQYF
j_gene: TRBJ2-7
d_gene: .
abundance: .
v_gene: TRBV5-5

CDR3nt: TGTGCCAGCAGGCCTGGGGGGGGTCATGAAAAACTGTTTTTT
CDR3aa: CASRPGGGHEKLFF
j_gene: TRBJ1-4
d_gene: .
abundance: once
v_gene: TRBV27

CDR3nt: TGTGCCAGCAGCTTATTGAGGGAAAAACTGTTTTTT
CDR3aa: CASSLLREKLFF
j_gene: TRBJ1-4
d_gene: .
abundance: .
v_gene: TRBV7-6

CDR3nt: TGTGCCAGTAGTATTAGCGAGGCGCTTGAAGCTTTCTTT
CDR3aa: CASSISEALEAFF
j_gene: TRBJ1-1
d_gene: .
abundance: .
v_gene: TRBV19

CDR3nt: TGTGCCAGCAGCCAAGACGGCTCCAGGTACACCTTC
CDR3aa: CASSQDGSRYTF
j_gene: TRBJ1-2
d_gene: .
abundance: .
v_gene: TRBV4-2

CDR3nt: TGTGCCTGGAGTGTTGGGGGGTCCAAAAACATTCAGTACTTC
CDR3aa: CAWSVGGSKNIQYF
j_gene: TRBJ2-4
d_gene: .
abundance: once
v_gene: TRBV30

CDR3nt: TGTGCCAGCAGCGGGGGGACAGGGGTCACCGGGGAGCTGTTTTTT
CDR3aa: CASSGGTGVTGELFF
j_gene: TRBJ2-2
d_gene: TRBD1
abundance: once
v_gene: TRBV9

CDR3nt: TGTGCCAGCAGCTCCCTCATGGCGAGGGGCAATCAGCCCCAGCATTTT
CDR3aa: CASSSLMARGNQPQHF
j_gene: TRBJ1-5
d_gene: .
abundance: .
v_gene: TRBV28

CDR3nt: TGCGCCAGCAGCTTGGGGCTAGCGGGGGCCACCGGGGAGCTGTTTTTT
CDR3aa: CASSLGLAGATGELFF
j_gene: TRBJ2-2
d_gene: TRBD2
abundance: .
v_gene: TRBV5-1

CDR3nt: TGTGCCATCAGTGAATTTTCGGGGGATCGAGCTTTCTTT
CDR3aa: CAISEFSGDRAFF
j_gene: TRBJ1-1
d_gene: .
abundance: .
v_gene: TRBV10-3

CDR3nt: TGTGCCAGCAGCCCTCTAGGCCGCGAGCAGTTCTTC
CDR3aa: CASSPLGREQFF
j_gene: TRBJ2-1
d_gene: .
abundance: .
v_gene: TRBV5-6

CDR3nt: TGTGCCAGCAGTTCCCGAGCGAACACTGAAGCTTTCTTT
CDR3aa: CASSSRANTEAFF
j_gene: TRBJ1-1
d_gene: .
abundance: .
v_gene: TRBV6-5

CDR3nt: TGTGCCAGCAGCTTAGAATTTGTTTCCGAGCTGTTTTTT
CDR3aa: CASSLEFVSELFF
j_gene: TRBJ2-2
d_gene: .
abundance: once
v_gene: TRBV11-2

CDR3nt: TGTGCCAGCAGTCCCTGGACAGGGGGCGTCTATGGCTACACCTTC
CDR3aa: CASSPWTGGVYGYTF
j_gene: TRBJ1-2
d_gene: TRBD1
abundance: .
v_gene: TRBV28

CDR3nt: TGTGCCAGCAGCTCAGGGACCGGGGAGCTGTTTTTT
CDR3aa: CASSSGTGELFF
j_gene: TRBJ2-2
d_gene: .
abundance: once
v_gene: TRBV5-6

CDR3nt: TGTGCCAGCAGCTTACCTAGGACAGGGTTCATCAATGAGCAGTTCTTC
CDR3aa: CASSLPRTGFINEQFF
j_gene: TRBJ2-1
d_gene: TRBD1
abundance: .
v_gene: TRBV7-2

CDR3nt: TGCGCCAGCAGCTGGGCACAGAATTCACCCCTCCACTTT
CDR3aa: CASSWAQNSPLHF
j_gene: TRBJ1-6
d_gene: .
abundance: .
v_gene: TRBV5-1

CDR3nt: TGTGCCGGCGAGCGGGAGACCCAAGAGACCCAGTACTTC
CDR3aa: CAGERETQETQYF
j_gene: TRBJ2-5
d_gene: TRBD2
abundance: .
v_gene: TRBV2

CDR3nt: TGTGCCAGTACCCTGGGGTGGGCGCGGGACACTGAAGCTTTCTTT
CDR3aa: CASTLGWARDTEAFF
j_gene: TRBJ1-1
d_gene: .
abundance: .
v_gene: TRBV19

CDR3nt: TGTGCCAGCAGTTTAGTGGGTACCGGGCTAGTAAACATTCAGTACTTC
CDR3aa: CASSLVGTGLVNIQYF
j_gene: TRBJ2-4
d_gene: .
abundance: .
v_gene: TRBV27

CDR3nt: TGTGCCAGCAGCCCGGAGGTGCTAGCGGGAGAGACCCAGTACTTC
CDR3aa: CASSPEVLAGETQYF
j_gene: TRBJ2-5
d_gene: TRBD2
abundance: .
v_gene: TRBV9

CDR3nt: TGTGCCAGCAGTGTAGCAGGGGGCTCCTACAATGAGCAGTTCTTC
CDR3aa: CASSVAGGSYNEQFF
j_gene: TRBJ2-1
d_gene: TRBD1
abundance: .
v_gene: TRBV2

CDR3nt: TGTGCCAGCAGTTACCGGGGACCGAATACCTACGAGCAGTACTTC
CDR3aa: CASSYRGPNTYEQYF
j_gene: TRBJ2-7
d_gene: .
abundance: .
v_gene: TRBV6-5

CDR3nt: TGTGCCAGTAGTTTTATCCAGGGGGCCGAGTATGGCTACACCTTC
CDR3aa: CASSFIQGAEYGYTF
j_gene: TRBJ1-2
d_gene: TRBD1
abundance: .
v_gene: TRBV19

CDR3nt: TGTGCCAGCAGTCAGTCAAGGATGGGCTACACCTTC
CDR3aa: CASSQSRMGYTF
j_gene: TRBJ1-2
d_gene: .
abundance: .
v_gene: TRBV2